This is a list of T cell receptor beta chains from one sample in a study of OX40 agonist ivuxolimab in advanced cancers. TCRdb's copy holds only in-frame clones and misses some; the assay was immunoSEQ multiplex PCR. The sample holds tens of thousands of clones, 65% to 90% seen once. The starting material was CD4+ or CD8+ T cells sorted from blood, obtained in a trial of the OX40 agonist ivuxolimab. These receptors all stem from an adult with an advanced solid tumor such as melanoma, head and neck, liver or kidney cancer. Both conserved end residues are part of each CDR3. A D gene is named only where the DNA matches it firmly. Clone size is stated in some rows and not others, as once, few, many or a class when expanded.

j_gene: TRBJ2-3; abundance: -; v_gene: TRBV28; d_gene: -; CDR3nt: TGTGCCAGCAGTTTCGAGGGGAGGGGGCCTAGCACAGATACGCAGTATTTT; CDR3aa: CASSFEGRGPSTDTQYF
j_gene: TRBJ2-7; abundance: -; v_gene: TRBV30; d_gene: TRBD1; CDR3nt: TGTGCCTGGAGTTTAATGGGGACAGGGACCTACGAGCAGTACTTC; CDR3aa: CAWSLMGTGTYEQYF
j_gene: TRBJ1-4; abundance: -; v_gene: TRBV18; d_gene: TRBD1; CDR3nt: TGTGCCAGCTCCAACAGGGGTGATGAAAAACTGTTTTTT; CDR3aa: CASSNRGDEKLFF
j_gene: TRBJ1-6; abundance: -; v_gene: TRBV7-2; d_gene: TRBD1; CDR3nt: TGTGCCAGCAGCTCAAACCCGGGACAGGGGTACTCACCCCTCCACTTT; CDR3aa: CASSSNPGQGYSPLHF
j_gene: TRBJ1-2; abundance: few; v_gene: TRBV21-1; d_gene: -; CDR3nt: TGTGCCAGCATTAACCGGGACAGGGGCCGTTGTGGCTACACCTTC; CDR3aa: CASINRDRGRCGYTF
j_gene: TRBJ2-2; abundance: -; v_gene: TRBV7-8; d_gene: TRBD2; CDR3nt: TGTGCCAGCAGCCCCAGTGGGGGGGGGAACACCGGGGAGCTGTTTTTT; CDR3aa: CASSPSGGGNTGELFF
j_gene: TRBJ1-2; abundance: -; v_gene: TRBV6-1; d_gene: -; CDR3nt: TGTGCCAGCGGTAGATTCAGGGACTACACCTTC; CDR3aa: CASGRFRDYTF
j_gene: TRBJ1-6; abundance: -; v_gene: TRBV27; d_gene: TRBD1; CDR3nt: TGTGCCAGCAGTGCCCGGACAGGGGGTAGATCACCCCTCCACTTT; CDR3aa: CASSARTGGRSPLHF
j_gene: TRBJ1-2; abundance: -; v_gene: TRBV5-4; d_gene: -; CDR3nt: TGTGCCTCAAACCTTGATAGACAGTTTAACTATGGCTACACCTTC; CDR3aa: CASNLDRQFNYGYTF
j_gene: TRBJ2-5; abundance: -; v_gene: TRBV9; d_gene: TRBD2; CDR3nt: TGTGCCAGCAGCGTAAGCCTTAGCGGGGGGGCCGAGGAGACCCAGTACTTC; CDR3aa: CASSVSLSGGAEETQYF
j_gene: TRBJ1-2; abundance: medium-sized; v_gene: TRBV25-1; d_gene: TRBD1; CDR3nt: TGTGCCAGCACGGCAGGGGGAGGTGGCTACACCTTC; CDR3aa: CASTAGGGGYTF
j_gene: TRBJ2-1; abundance: -; v_gene: TRBV4-2; d_gene: -; CDR3nt: TGTGCCAGCAGCCAAGAGGGGGATGGTACGGCCAATGAGCAGTTCTTC; CDR3aa: CASSQEGDGTANEQFF
j_gene: TRBJ2-7; abundance: -; v_gene: TRBV6-5; d_gene: -; CDR3nt: TGTGCCAGCGGCACCATGGGAGCGAATCCTTACGAGCAGTACTTC; CDR3aa: CASGTMGANPYEQYF
j_gene: TRBJ2-7; abundance: -; v_gene: TRBV18; d_gene: TRBD1; CDR3nt: TGTGCCAGCTCACCGGGACAGGGATCCGAGCAGTACTTC; CDR3aa: CASSPGQGSEQYF
j_gene: TRBJ2-7; abundance: -; v_gene: TRBV7-2; d_gene: TRBD1; CDR3nt: TGTGCCAGCAGCACGACCGGGACAGTCTTCTACGAGCAGTACTTC; CDR3aa: CASSTTGTVFYEQYF
j_gene: TRBJ2-3; abundance: -; v_gene: TRBV5-1; d_gene: TRBD2; CDR3nt: TGCGCCAGCAGTGCCGGGGGGGCAACAGATACGCAGTATTTT; CDR3aa: CASSAGGATDTQYF